Listed here is a single TCR beta chain. Its antigen is unknown. Trimming removed 5 bases from V and 6 bases from J, with 14 bases in between. The CDR3 covers 14 residues. Germline CDR1 LGHNA, CDR2 YNFKEQ. The data were obtained in a study of identical twins. General study points: For out-of-frame beta sequences, excess twin sharing was weaker. In monozygotic twins, models underestimated the sharing of out-of-frame TCR alpha.

The authors used template switching to add a universal primer site and gave cDNA unique molecular identifiers. Each CDR3 protein gets one entry after TCRdb re-called the 5' RACE reads with MiXCR. Among approximately 500,000 distinct CDR3 sequences listed, 13% to 15% were seen once. The sample was also linked to a second study, of yellow fever vaccine responses in identical twins.

Sequencing used CD4+ T cells sorted from blood. This clonotype was sampled from a young woman in good health. The V call is TRBV4-2, the J call TRBJ2-1; D possibly corresponds to TRBD2 (6 bases). CDR3 DNA sequence: TGTGCCAGCAGCAAGCCGGGGGTTCCCAATGAGCAGTTCTTC. Amino acids: CASSKPGVPNEQFF.